Below are 26 T cell receptor beta chains sequenced from a single sample in a study of T cells in Graves' hyperthyroidism and ophthalmopathy. RNA transcripts yielded amplified TCR beta CDR3 regions. Initially, a first-round RT-PCR of the TCR CDR3 employed the HTBI primer set. TCRdb itself ran the multiplex PCR reads through MiXCR, one entry per CDR3 protein. The sample consists of approximately 600,000 distinct CDR3 sequences, roughly 15% of them appearing once. The sample taken for sequencing was blood. Receptors originate from a woman aged 30 to 39 with Graves' hyperthyroidism.

This clonotype came up many times. The chain carries TRBV6-1 and TRBJ2-2; weak D call: TRBD2 (6 bases). V shed 7 bases and J shed 2 bases, with 14 bases lying between them. This CDR3 is 15 amino acids long. The V gene's germline CDR1 is MNHNS and CDR2 SASEGT. The CDR3 nucleotides read TGTGCCAGCAAGCGGGCACTACAAAACACCGGGGAGCTGTTTTTT. It encodes CASKRALQNTGELFF.

At least ten counts were recorded for this clonotype. This chain joins TRBV20-1 and TRBJ2-7; 7 nucleotides line up with TRBD2. The germline CDR1 and CDR2 sequences are DFQATT and SNEGSKA (reference sequence). Unmatched junction bases numbered 6, after V lost 3 bases and J lost 1 base. The CDR3 consists of 14 residues. The CDR3 here is CSARGGSTSYEQYF. CDR3 sequence (DNA): TGCAGTGCTAGGGGCGGGAGTACGTCCTACGAGCAGTACTTC.

In its sample, this clonotype was seen many times. The chain employs TRBV30 and TRBJ2-2; tentatively, D is TRBD1 (5 bases). The CDR3 is made up of 15 amino acids. Germline CDR1 is GTSNPN and CDR2 is SVGIG (reference sequence). The ends were cut back, 2 bases at V and 6 bases at J, with 16 bases in the middle. The CDR3 loop reads CAWSRAKGIPGELFF. CDR3 coding DNA: TGTGCCTGGAGTCGGGCGAAGGGGATTCCCGGGGAGCTGTTTTTT.

The sample holds many counts of this clonotype. The chain combines TRBV6-1 with TRBJ2-1, with 8 bases matching TRBD2. Germline CDR1 reads MNHNS; CDR2 reads SASEGT. The ends lost 6 bases at V and 4 bases at J; junction bases unmatched: 8. The CDR3 is 15 amino acids. CDR3 in amino acids: CASRKVASGYNEQFF. For the CDR3, the DNA is TGTGCCAGCAGGAAGGTTGCTAGCGGGTACAATGAGCAGTTCTTC.

Regarding this clonotype: The junction does not match germline at one end; this may be a read error. The chain is built from TRBV28 and TRBJ1-2, with a possible D match to TRBD1 (6 bases). The CDR3 is 14 residues long. Per germline, CDR1 MDHEN and CDR2 SYDVKM. The CDR3 reads CASRRPQGYYSYTF. DNA of the CDR3: TGTGCCAGCAGGCGACCACAGGGATACTATAGCTACACCTTC.

There are many counts of this clonotype. The chain carries TRBV12-3 or TRBV12-4 and TRBJ1-1; 10 bases are shared with TRBD1. Unmatched junction bases numbered 4, after V lost 6 bases and J lost 0 bases. CDR3 length equals 15 residues. The CDR3 region has the DNA TGTGCCAGCAGGTGGACAGGGGGGATGAACACTGAAGCTTTCTTT. Residues: CASRWTGGMNTEAFF.

This clonotype was recorded at least ten times. The CDR3 region is CASSLGGTVNEKLFF. DNA of the CDR3: TGTGCCAGCAGCTTAGGGGGGACAGTTAATGAAAAACTGTTTTTT. The rearrangement links TRBV7-8 to TRBJ1-4; 7 bases line up with TRBD1. Germline V lookup: CDR1 SGHVS, CDR2 FQNEAQ. This CDR3 has 15 amino acids. With V trimmed by 1 base and J by 4 bases, 3 bases remained unmatched.

The gene calls are TRBV28 and TRBJ2-4; D is perhaps TRBD1 (6 bases). This CDR3 is 12 amino acids long. In germline, CDR1 is MDHEN, CDR2 SYDVKM. The ends were cut back, 7 bases at V and 9 bases at J, with 13 bases in the middle. In nucleotides, the CDR3 is TGTGCCAGCACTGCAGGGGTCGGCATTCAGTACTTC. This sequence encodes CASTAGVGIQYF.

The table lists this clonotype with a few counts. The gene calls are TRBV11-2 and TRBJ1-3; D uncertain. V was pared by 7 bases and J by 5 bases, with 15 bases between. Per the germline V gene, CDR1 is SGHAT and CDR2 is FQNNGV. The CDR3 consists of 14 residues. DNA for the CDR3: TGTGCCAGCACCCCCTCCGGACCGAGAAACACCATATATTTT. Protein product: CASTPSGPRNTIYF.

This clonotype came up many times. This chain joins TRBV20-1 and TRBJ2-4, with 8 bases matching TRBD2. Germline assignment: CDR1 DFQATT and CDR2 SNEGSKA (reference sequence). Germline trimming cut 5 bases from V and 1 base from J; bases unmatched to any gene: 10. The CDR3 totals 16 residues. CDR3 loop: CSAPGLTGGAKNIQYF. The DNA of the CDR3 is TGCAGTGCTCCAGGACTGACGGGAGGGGCCAAAAACATTCAGTACTTC.

This clonotype was counted many times. The CDR3 loop reads CASSSDGTREEEQYF. In DNA, the CDR3 is TGCGCCAGCAGCTCGGATGGGACTAGGGAGGAGGAGCAGTACTTC. This chain connects TRBV5-1 to TRBJ2-7, with 8 bases that match TRBD2. Losses at the gene ends were 3 bases for V and 7 bases for J; bases not matched to a gene: 12. CDR3 length: 15 amino acids. CDR1 SGHRS and CDR2 YFSETQ come from the germline V gene.

This clonotype has at least ten counts. The genes are TRBV20-1 and TRBJ1-5, with D unclear. CDR1 DFQATT and CDR2 SNEGSKA come from the germline V gene (reference sequence). The CDR3 sequence is 13 residues long. Between the trimmed V and J ends, which lost 5 bases and 7 bases, there was a span of 15 bases. The CDR3 reads CSAPGKGNQPQHF. CDR3 in DNA: TGCAGTGCTCCGGGAAAGGGAAACCAGCCCCAGCATTTT.

This clonotype was counted ten times or more. The CDR3 DNA is TGTGCCAGCAGTTATCTTGCGGGAGCACAAGAGACCCAGTACTTC. It encodes CASSYLAGAQETQYF. This chain joins TRBV6-2 or TRBV6-3 and TRBJ2-5; 7 bases are shared with TRBD2. The germline V gene has CDR1 MNHEY and CDR2 SVGEGT. This CDR3 spans 15 amino acids. The J segment lost 2 bases and the V segment lost 3 bases, leaving 6 bases of the junction unmatched.

This chain uses TRBV20-1 with TRBJ2-1; D not certain. Germline CDR1 reads DFQATT; CDR2 reads SNEGSKA (reference sequence). This CDR3 has 11 residues. V was trimmed by 2 bases and J by 4 bases, leaving 3 bases between them. The CDR3 region is CSARSYNEQFF. The CDR3 DNA reads as TGCAGTGCTAGAAGTTACAATGAGCAGTTCTTC.

This clonotype was seen ten or more times. The chain recombines TRBV30 with TRBJ2-1; no reliable D call. V was cut by 0 bases and J by 4 bases, with 7 bases left in between. This CDR3 is 13 amino acids long. The V gene's germline CDR1 is GTSNPN and CDR2 SVGIG (reference sequence). The CDR3 sequence: CAWSVLVYNEQFF. CDR3 bases: TGTGCCTGGAGTGTGTTAGTTTACAATGAGCAGTTCTTC.

The rearrangement joins TRBV20-1 to TRBJ1-4, with D hard to call. This CDR3 region has 14 residues. The germline V gene has CDR1 DFQATT and CDR2 SNEGSKA (reference sequence). V lost 3 bases and J 11 bases, leaving 19 bases between the germline ends. CDR3 amino acids: CSASLSAPLGKLFF. DNA of the CDR3: TGCAGTGCTAGTCTATCTGCCCCACTAGGGAAACTGTTTTTT.

This clonotype was recorded many times. This chain links TRBV12-3 or TRBV12-4 with TRBJ1-1, with unresolved D. Trimming removed 7 bases at V and 6 bases at J, with 9 bases between. The CDR3 has 11 amino acids. Here the CDR3 DNA reads TGTGCCAGCATAAAGGGAGCTGAAGCTTTCTTT. It specifies CASIKGAEAFF.

V gene TRBV6-1 combines with J gene TRBJ2-7; the D is unclear. The CDR3 is 15 residues long. Trimming left V 7 bases short and J 0 bases short, with 16 bases between. The germline V gene encodes CDR1 MNHNS and CDR2 SASEGT. CDR3 sequence (DNA): TGTGCCAGCACTTTCGGGTCAGGCCCCTCCTACGAGCAGTACTTC. It specifies CASTFGSGPSYEQYF.

The V and J genes are TRBV18 and TRBJ2-2, with 7 bases identical to TRBD2. Trimming removed 5 bases from V and 3 bases from J; junction bases left unmatched: 6. Per germline, CDR1 KGHSH and CDR2 LQKENI. The CDR3 length is 15 residues. The CDR3 is CASSSSGEDTGELFF. The DNA of the CDR3 is TGTGCCAGCTCATCAAGCGGGGAAGACACCGGGGAGCTGTTTTTT.

This clonotype was detected only once. A much larger clone lies a single base off, so this may be a read error. The chain carries TRBV11-2 and TRBJ1-1, with TRBD1 identical over 10 bases. The CDR3 totals 13 residues. In germline, CDR1 is SGHAT, CDR2 FQNNGV. Written as DNA, the CDR3 is TGTGCCGGCAGCTCAAACCGGGACAGGGGCGCTTTCTTT. Translated: CAGSSNRDRGAFF.

This clonotype was seen a handful of times. The genes are TRBV11-2 and TRBJ1-3; 9 bases are a match to TRBD1. Germline V lookup: CDR1 SGHAT, CDR2 FQNNGV. Trimming removed 5 bases from V and 4 bases from J; junction bases left unmatched: 15. The CDR3 sequence is 18 residues long. The CDR3 spells CASSVVYADRGSGNTIYF. DNA for the CDR3: TGTGCCAGCAGCGTTGTTTACGCTGACAGGGGGTCCGGAAACACCATATATTTT.

The chain joins TRBV20-1 to TRBJ2-1; 12 bases align to TRBD2. V trimming: 4 bases; J trimming: 3 bases; junction bases outside the gene matches: 1. CDR1 is DFQATT, CDR2 SNEGSKA, per germline (reference sequence). The length of the CDR3 is 14 residues. CDR3 protein: CSAKTSGSYNEQFF. CDR3 nucleotide sequence: TGCAGTGCTAAGACTAGCGGGAGCTACAATGAGCAGTTCTTC.

This clonotype was detected many times. The V gene is TRBV28, the J gene TRBJ2-1; D possibly corresponds to TRBD1 (7 bases). Germline CDR1 MDHEN, CDR2 SYDVKM. The CDR3 extends over 12 amino acids. Here the CDR3 DNA reads TGTGAAGGCCTACAGGGGAGGAATGAGCAGTTCTTC. Encoded protein: CEGLQGRNEQFF.

This clonotype has at least ten counts. The rearrangement links TRBV27 to TRBJ2-7; perhaps TRBD1 as D (6 bases). The CDR3 has 15 residues. V shed 0 bases and J shed 5 bases, with 14 bases lying between them. Germline-derived CDR1 and CDR2 are MNHEY and SMNVEV (reference sequence). The CDR3 loop is CASSLSAAGVHEQYF. CDR3 in DNA: TGTGCCAGCAGTTTATCTGCGGCAGGGGTGCACGAGCAGTACTTC.

V gene TRBV18 combines with J gene TRBJ2-1; possibly TRBD2 for D (7 bases). Germline lookup yields CDR1 KGHSH and CDR2 LQKENI. The ends were cut back, 5 bases at V and 2 bases at J, with 10 bases in the middle. The CDR3 is 14 amino acids. CDR3 nucleotide sequence: TGTGCCAGCTCAAGGGGGGGGGCCTACAATGAGCAGTTCTTC. Amino acid sequence: CASSRGGAYNEQFF.

This chain links TRBV7-2 with TRBJ2-5; 13 positions match TRBD2. The trim removed 4 bases at V and 1 base at J, leaving 6 bases unmatched. The CDR3 totals 17 residues. CDR1 is SGHTA and CDR2 is FQGNSA in the germline V gene. CDR3 protein: CASSSPGTSGTQETQYF. The DNA for the CDR3 is TGTGCCAGCAGCTCCCCCGGGACTAGCGGGACCCAAGAGACCCAGTACTTC.